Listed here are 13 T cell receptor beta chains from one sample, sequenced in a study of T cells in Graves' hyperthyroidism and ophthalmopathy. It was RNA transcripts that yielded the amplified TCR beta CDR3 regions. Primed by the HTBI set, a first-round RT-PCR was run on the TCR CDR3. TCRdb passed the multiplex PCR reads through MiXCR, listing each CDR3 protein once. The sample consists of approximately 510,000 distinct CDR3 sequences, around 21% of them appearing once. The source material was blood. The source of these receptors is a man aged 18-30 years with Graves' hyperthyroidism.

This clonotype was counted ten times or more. In nucleotides, the CDR3 is TGTGCCAGCAGTTACCTGCGGAATAATTCACCCCTCCACTTT. As protein: CASSYLRNNSPLHF. This chain links TRBV6-2 or TRBV6-3 with TRBJ1-6; the D is unclear. This CDR3 contains 14 residues. The V end lost 2 bases, the J end lost 5 bases, and 7 bases lay between the germline ends. Germline V lookup: CDR1 MNHEY, CDR2 SVGEGT.

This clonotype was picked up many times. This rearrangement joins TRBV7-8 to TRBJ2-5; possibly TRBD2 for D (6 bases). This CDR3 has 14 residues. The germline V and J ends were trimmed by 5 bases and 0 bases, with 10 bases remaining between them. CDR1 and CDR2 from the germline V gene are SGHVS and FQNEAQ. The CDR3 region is CASSTRDYQETQYF. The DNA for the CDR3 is TGTGCCAGCAGCACCCGGGACTACCAAGAGACCCAGTACTTC.

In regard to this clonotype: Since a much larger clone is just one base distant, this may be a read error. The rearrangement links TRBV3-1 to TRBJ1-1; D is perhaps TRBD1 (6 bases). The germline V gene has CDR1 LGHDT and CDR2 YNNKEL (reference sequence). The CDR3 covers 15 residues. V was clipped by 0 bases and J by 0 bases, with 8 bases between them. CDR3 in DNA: TGTGCCAGCAGCCAAGATCGGGACATGAACACTGAAGCTTTCTTT. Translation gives CASSQDRDMNTEAFF.

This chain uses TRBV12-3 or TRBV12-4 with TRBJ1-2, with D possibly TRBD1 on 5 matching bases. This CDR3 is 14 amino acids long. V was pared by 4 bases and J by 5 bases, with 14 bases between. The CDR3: CASSSGGGYYGYTF. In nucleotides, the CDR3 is TGTGCCAGCAGTTCGGGGGGGGGGTATTATGGCTACACCTTC.

The DNA for the CDR3 is TGCAGTGCTAGAGATTGGACAGGGGGAGGGGAGACCCAGTACTTC. As protein: CSARDWTGGGETQYF. V gene TRBV20-1 combines with J gene TRBJ2-5; 10 bases align to TRBD1. Germline trimming cut 0 bases from V and 5 bases from J; bases unmatched to any gene: 6. The CDR3 spans 15 residues. CDR1 and CDR2 (germline): DFQATT, SNEGSKA (reference sequence).

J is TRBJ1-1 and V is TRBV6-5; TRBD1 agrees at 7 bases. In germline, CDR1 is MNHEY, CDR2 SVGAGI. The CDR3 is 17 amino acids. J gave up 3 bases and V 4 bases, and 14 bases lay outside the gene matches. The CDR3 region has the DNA TGTGCCAGCAGTTTGAGAATCAGGGGGGCGCGGGACACTGAAGCTTTCTTT. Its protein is CASSLRIRGARDTEAFF.

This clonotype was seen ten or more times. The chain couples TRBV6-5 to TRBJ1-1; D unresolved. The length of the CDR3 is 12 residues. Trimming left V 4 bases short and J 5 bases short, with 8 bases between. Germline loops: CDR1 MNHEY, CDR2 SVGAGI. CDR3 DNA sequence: TGTGCCAGCAGTTCGGTGCTGACTGAAGCTTTCTTT. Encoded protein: CASSSVLTEAFF.

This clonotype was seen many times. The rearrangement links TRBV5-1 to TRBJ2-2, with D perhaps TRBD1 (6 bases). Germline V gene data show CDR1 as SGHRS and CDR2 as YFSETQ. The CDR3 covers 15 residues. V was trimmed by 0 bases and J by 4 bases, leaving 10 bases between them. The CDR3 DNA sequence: TGCGCCAGCAGCTTGGACAGGGCGGGCACCGGGGAGCTGTTTTTT. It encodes CASSLDRAGTGELFF.

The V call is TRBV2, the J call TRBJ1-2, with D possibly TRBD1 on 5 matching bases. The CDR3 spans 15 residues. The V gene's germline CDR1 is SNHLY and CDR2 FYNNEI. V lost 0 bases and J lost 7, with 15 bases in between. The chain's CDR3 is CASSEASGRVGGYTF. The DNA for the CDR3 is TGTGCCAGCAGTGAAGCGTCCGGCAGGGTCGGTGGCTACACCTTC.

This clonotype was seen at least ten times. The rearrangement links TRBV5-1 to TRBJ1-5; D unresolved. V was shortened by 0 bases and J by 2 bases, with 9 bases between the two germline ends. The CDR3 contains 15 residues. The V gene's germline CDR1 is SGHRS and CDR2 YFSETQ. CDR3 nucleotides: TGCGCCAGCAGCTTGGGGCAGGTCCGCAATCAGCCCCAGCATTTT. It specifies CASSLGQVRNQPQHF.

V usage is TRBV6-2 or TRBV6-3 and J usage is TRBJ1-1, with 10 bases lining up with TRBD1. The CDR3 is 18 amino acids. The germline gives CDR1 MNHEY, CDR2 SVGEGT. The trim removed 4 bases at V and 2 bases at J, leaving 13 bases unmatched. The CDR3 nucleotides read TGTGCCAGCAGTTCGACAGGGGGCCATCCCTGGAAAAACACTGAAGCTTTCTTT. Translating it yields CASSSTGGHPWKNTEAFF.

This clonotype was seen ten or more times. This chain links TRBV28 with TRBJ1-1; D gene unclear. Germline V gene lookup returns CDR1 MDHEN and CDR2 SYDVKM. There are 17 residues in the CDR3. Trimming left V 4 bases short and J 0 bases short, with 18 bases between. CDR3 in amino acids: CASSSRRRAAMNTEAFF. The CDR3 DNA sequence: TGTGCCAGCAGTTCTCGTCGGAGGGCGGCAATGAACACTGAAGCTTTCTTT.

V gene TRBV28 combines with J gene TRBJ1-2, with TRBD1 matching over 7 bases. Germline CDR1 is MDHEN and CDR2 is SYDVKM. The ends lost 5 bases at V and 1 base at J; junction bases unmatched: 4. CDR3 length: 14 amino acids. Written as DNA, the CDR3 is TGTGCCAGCAGTACCCAGGGGGGTAACTATGGCTACACCTTC. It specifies CASSTQGGNYGYTF.